A selection of T cell receptor beta chains follows, all from one sample in a study of CXCR3-negative and CXCR3-positive naive CD8 T cells. With the 5' RACE reads reprocessed, TCRdb shows one record per CDR3 protein and no DNA. This sample contains several thousand distinct CDR3 sequences. The sample comprised naive CXCR3+ CD8+ T cells from blood. The receptors here all came from a human donor in good health. Some clones in this sample may be carry-over from other donors' samples. CDR3s include the opening cysteine and the closing phenylalanine or tryptophan. Clone size is stated in some rows and not others, as once, few, many or a class when expanded.

j_call,v_call,clone_size,cdr3_aa
TRBJ2-7,TRBV6-5,medium-sized,CASSPGQGDEQYF
TRBJ2-2,TRBV29-1,-,CSVEARQTGELFF
TRBJ2-7,TRBV28,-,CASSPSDRDYEQYF
TRBJ2-3,TRBV6-5,-,CASSTPGLPEDTQYF
TRBJ2-5,TRBV28,-,CASRLGEGTGGDQETQYF
TRBJ2-5,TRBV12-3/TRBV12-4,medium-sized,CASSPGTSGGETQYF
TRBJ2-3,TRBV29-1,-,CSPRGLAGPTDTQYF
TRBJ2-5,TRBV29-1,-,CSVEETSGGPPKETQYF
TRBJ2-1,TRBV7-6,-,CASSLAEQVNEQFF
TRBJ2-7,TRBV5-6,-,CASSGPTGGTYEQYF
TRBJ1-2,TRBV5-6,-,CASSSDRGDGYTF
TRBJ2-3,TRBV5-4,-,CASSFRPDTQYF
TRBJ2-7,TRBV6-5,medium-sized,CASSYSGSRVYEQYF
TRBJ2-1,TRBV29-1,-,CSVEVSGSTYEQFF
TRBJ2-1,TRBV5-1,-,CASSLTSGFYNEQFF
TRBJ2-7,TRBV29-1,medium-sized,CSVGTGYYEQYF
TRBJ2-6,TRBV7-9,-,CASRDTTGANVLTF
TRBJ2-4,TRBV6-5,-,CASSFGPKNIQYF
TRBJ2-7,TRBV4-1,-,CASSQDQGGGAHLTYEQYF
TRBJ2-7,TRBV7-9,medium-sized,CASSNQRTSPVYEQYF
TRBJ2-7,TRBV29-1,medium-sized,CSVESRSSYEQYF
TRBJ2-5,TRBV5-1,-,CASQDTQETQYF
TRBJ1-5,TRBV7-9,-,CASSFGLGPQHF
TRBJ1-1,TRBV12-3/TRBV12-4,-,CASSLAGDKAFF
TRBJ2-7,TRBV7-9,medium-sized,CASSLVLGQPYEQYF
TRBJ2-1,TRBV11-1,medium-sized,CASSLTAGEGNEQFF
TRBJ2-7,TRBV27,medium-sized,CASSLFGLAGGEQYF
TRBJ1-3,TRBV29-1,medium-sized,CSVEDGGVQSSGNTIYF
TRBJ1-4,TRBV5-1,-,CASSSPDDGEKLFF
TRBJ2-7,TRBV19,-,CASSSPSYEQYF
TRBJ1-1,TRBV7-3,-,CASSSRDRLNTEAFF
TRBJ1-2,TRBV29-1,-,CSVVDVLYGYTF
TRBJ2-1,TRBV6-2/TRBV6-3,medium-sized,CASSSTEVASGGEYNEQFF
TRBJ2-7,TRBV2,-,CASKSGEGGSYEQYF
TRBJ2-7,TRBV29-1,medium-sized,CSVEEGETGGSEQYF
TRBJ2-5,TRBV7-9,-,CASSPPGSETQYF
TRBJ2-7,TRBV29-1,-,CSVDGTGGFYEQYF
TRBJ2-1,TRBV9,-,CASSANRGNEQFF
TRBJ1-2,TRBV3-1,medium-sized,CASSLRAGQEGRLDHYGYTF